This T cell receptor beta chain was recovered during a study of response to subunit inactivated influenza vaccine. Broader study findings: Authors suggested each seasonal influenza vaccination recruits few new T cells.

The length of the CDR3 is 15 residues. Germline values: CDR1 DFQATT, CDR2 SNEGSKA (reference sequence). V shed 4 bases, J shed 0 bases, and the junction held 2 bases outside the gene matches. This clonotype has ten or more counts. Its antigen is not identified. Each CDR3 protein is one row after TCRdb ran MiXCR on the RT-PCR reads. The table lists under 550,000 distinct CDR3 sequences, under 8.5% of them singletons. The sequences come from PBMCs from blood, collected around 25 months after vaccination. The clonotype originates from a man in his fifties or sixties who received an inactivated influenza vaccine. This chain joins TRBV20-1 and TRBJ2-7; 14 bases map to TRBD2. The CDR3 DNA follows: TGCAGTGCTATAGGGACTAGCGGGAGCTCCTACGAGCAGTACTTC. Its translation is CSAIGTSGSSYEQYF.